Listed here are 20 T cell receptor beta chains from one sample, sequenced in a study of T cells after yellow fever vaccination. TCRdb called the 5' RACE reads again in MiXCR, with one record for every CDR3 protein. The sample shows some 69,000 distinct CDR3 sequences, roughly 6% of them seen only once. The sample here was CD4+ T cells sorted from PBMCs, taken approximately 15 days after the first yellow fever vaccination. Source of these receptors: a young man who received the YFV17D yellow fever vaccine.

This clonotype was recorded at least ten times. V and J are TRBV5-4 and TRBJ2-5; possibly TRBD1 for D (6 bases). The CDR3 is made up of 15 amino acids. Trimming took 4 bases from V and 2 from J, leaving 15 bases between them. Germline V lookup: CDR1 SGHNT, CDR2 YYREEE (reference sequence). The CDR3 DNA follows: TGTGCCAGCAGCCGTACGACAGGCCCACAAGAGACCCAGTACTTC. Translating gives CASSRTTGPQETQYF.

This clonotype was counted at least ten times. V is TRBV7-2 and J is TRBJ1-5; D call uncertain. The V gene's germline CDR1 is SGHTA and CDR2 FQGNSA. This CDR3 is built from 16 residues. Trimming removed 1 base from V and 2 bases from J, with 12 bases in between. The CDR3 nucleotides are TGTGCCAGCAGCTTAGTGGCAGGCTGGGGCAATCAGCCCCAGCATTTT. This translates into CASSLVAGWGNQPQHF.

This clonotype was counted at least ten times. V gene TRBV7-3 combines with J gene TRBJ1-1, with D maybe TRBD1 (5 bases). There are 13 residues in the CDR3. Trimming shortened V by 5 bases and J by 8 bases, and 15 bases separated the two germline ends. From germline, CDR1 is SGHTA and CDR2 FQGTGA. CDR3 sequence reads: CASSPPGRGEAFF. The CDR3 coding sequence is TGTGCCAGCAGCCCCCCGGGACGGGGAGAAGCTTTCTTT.

Ten or more counts support this clonotype. The genes are TRBV5-6 and TRBJ2-1, with TRBD1 identical over 10 bases. The CDR3 covers 15 residues. V gave up 4 bases and J gave up 9 bases; unmatched junction bases: 10. Germline CDR1 is SGHDT and CDR2 is YYEEEE. The DNA for the CDR3 is TGTGCCAGCAGCCCGGGGACAGGGGTTCCGGGTGAGCAGTTCTTC. It yields the protein CASSPGTGVPGEQFF.

The sample holds many counts of this clonotype. The chain uses TRBV7-3 and TRBJ2-2; the match to TRBD1 covers 7 bases. Germline V CDR1 and CDR2: SGHTA, FQGTGA. With 5 bases clipped from V and 2 bases from J, the junction kept 5 bases outside the gene matches. This CDR3 is built from 15 residues. CDR3 sequence reads: CASSPGTANTGELFF. CDR3 DNA sequence: TGTGCCAGCAGCCCCGGGACAGCTAACACCGGGGAGCTGTTTTTT.

The table lists this clonotype with many counts. The junction differs from germline at one of its ends, possibly a read error. The J gene is TRBJ2-7, the V gene TRBV10-3, with a possible D match to TRBD1 (7 bases). This CDR3 region has 12 residues. CDR1 ENHRY and CDR2 SYGVKD come from the germline V gene. CDR3 in amino acids: CAISEAGQFRKF. CDR3 sequence (DNA): TGTGCCATCAGTGAGGCGGGACAGTTCAGGAAGTTC.

This clonotype has ten or more counts. The V gene is TRBV6-5, the J gene TRBJ1-1; D possibly corresponds to TRBD1 (5 bases). CDR3 length: 13 residues. V lost 6 bases, J lost 2 bases, and 10 bases lay in between. Germline values: CDR1 MNHEY, CDR2 SVGAGI. CDR3 sequence: CASRRDPNTEAFF. For the CDR3, the DNA is TGTGCCAGCAGACGGGACCCTAACACTGAAGCTTTCTTT.

This clonotype was seen many times. The gene calls are TRBV7-2 and TRBJ2-7, with 8 bases matching TRBD1. The ends lost 5 bases at V and 2 bases at J; junction bases unmatched: 5. The CDR3 spans 14 residues. The germline V gene encodes CDR1 SGHTA and CDR2 FQGNSA. The CDR3 DNA sequence: TGTGCCAGCAGCATCGGGACAGGTCCCTACGAGCAGTACTTC. This translates into CASSIGTGPYEQYF. The whole variable domain, filled in from reference TRBV7-2 and TRBJ2-7, reads GAGVSQSPSNKVTEKGKDVELRCDPISGHTALYWYRQSLGQGLEFLIYFQGNSAPDKSGLPSDRFSAERTGGSVSTLTIQRTQQEDSAVYLCASSIGTGPYEQYFGPGTRLTVT.

This clonotype was seen repeatedly, ten times or more. The rearrangement uses TRBV7-8 and TRBJ1-5, with a weak D call TRBD1 (6 bases). V lost 5 bases and J lost 7, with 12 bases in between. This CDR3 contains 13 residues. Per the germline V gene, CDR1 is SGHVS and CDR2 is FQNEAQ. CDR3 protein: CASSPTQGQPQHF. The DNA of the CDR3 is TGTGCCAGCAGCCCAACACAGGGCCAGCCCCAGCATTTT.

This clonotype was counted only a few times. The chain has TRBV30 and TRBJ1-2; D might be TRBD1 (5 bases). The CDR3 is 12 residues long. Trimming stripped 5 bases from V and 4 bases from J, with 11 bases between. Germline assignment: CDR1 GTSNPN and CDR2 SVGIG (reference sequence). The CDR3 loop reads CAWDGGVYGYTF. The CDR3 bases are TGTGCCTGGGACGGGGGAGTCTATGGCTACACCTTC.

The sample holds many counts of this clonotype. The CDR3 DNA reads as TGTGCCAGCAGTTTACTAGCGGACACAGATACGCAGTATTTT. Its translation: CASSLLADTDTQYF. The V call is TRBV6-2 or TRBV6-3, the J call TRBJ2-3, with TRBD2 matching 8 bases. CDR3 length equals 14 residues. J lost 2 bases, V lost 4 bases, and 2 bases had no gene match. Germline loops: CDR1 MNHEY, CDR2 SVGEGT.

This clonotype was seen ten or more times. The chain joins TRBV5-6 to TRBJ1-2; D gene ambiguous. The CDR3 covers 14 residues. Trimming pared 4 bases from V and 7 bases from J, leaving 17 bases between. From germline, CDR1 is SGHDT and CDR2 YYEEEE. In nucleotides, the CDR3 is TGTGCCAGCAGCCTTCCGCCGGGGAAGAGTGGCTACACCTTC. Protein: CASSLPPGKSGYTF.

The table lists this clonotype with many counts. The chain links TRBV5-1 to TRBJ2-2; no clear D gene. Trimming removed 8 bases at V and 3 bases at J, with 14 bases between. Germline V gene data show CDR1 as SGHRS and CDR2 as YFSETQ. The CDR3 extends over 14 amino acids. The chain's CDR3 is CASFRAEYTGELFF. CDR3 nucleotides: TGCGCCAGTTTTCGGGCAGAGTACACCGGGGAGCTGTTTTTT.

This clonotype was seen at least ten times. V usage is TRBV20-1 and J usage is TRBJ2-1; TRBD2 might be the D (5 bases). CDR3 length equals 12 residues. Germline lookup yields CDR1 DFQATT and CDR2 SNEGSKA (reference sequence). V dropped 5 bases and J dropped 4 bases, with 9 bases sitting between them. CDR3 loop: CSALPGYNEQFF. CDR3 nucleotides: TGCAGTGCTCTCCCGGGGTACAATGAGCAGTTCTTC.

This clonotype was observed a handful of times. The rearrangement links TRBV3-1 to TRBJ2-7; unclear D gene. Germline loops: CDR1 LGHDT, CDR2 YNNKEL (reference sequence). Trimming stripped 4 bases from V and 1 base from J, with 11 bases between. This CDR3 region has 14 residues. CDR3 in DNA: TGTGCCAGCAGCCTCCAAGGCCTGTCCTACGAGCAGTACTTC. Encoded protein: CASSLQGLSYEQYF.

This clonotype was picked up many times. The rearrangement joins TRBV12-3 or TRBV12-4 to TRBJ1-6; weak D call: TRBD1 (5 bases). The CDR3 sequence is 13 residues long. Trimming pared 6 bases from V and 9 bases from J, leaving 12 bases between. CDR3 nucleotides: TGTGCCAGCAGGACGGGGGGGGGTTCACCCCTCCACTTT. It is translated as CASRTGGGSPLHF.

This clonotype was detected ten times or more. The V call is TRBV4-1, the J call TRBJ2-6, with a tentative D call TRBD1 (5 bases). V lost 1 base and J 4 bases, leaving 11 bases between the germline ends. CDR3 length: 16 amino acids. Germline CDR1 reads MGHRA; CDR2 reads YSYEKL. The DNA of the CDR3 is TGCGCCAGCAGCCAAGGTTTAGGGGCCGGGGCCAACGTCCTGACTTTC. Encoded protein: CASSQGLGAGANVLTF.

This clonotype occurred many times. The V and J genes are TRBV6-5 and TRBJ1-6; no firm D call. V was cut by 0 bases and J by 9 bases, with 9 bases left in between. Germline assignment: CDR1 MNHEY and CDR2 SVGAGI. The CDR3 sequence is 14 residues long. This chain's CDR3 is CASSYSRALSPLHF. DNA of the CDR3: TGTGCCAGCAGTTACTCAAGGGCACTTTCACCCCTCCACTTT.

This clonotype was picked up many times. This chain connects TRBV5-1 to TRBJ2-5, with TRBD2 matching over 7 bases. The CDR3 has 13 amino acids. With V trimmed by 5 bases and J by 1 base, 2 bases remained unmatched. Germline V lookup: CDR1 SGHRS, CDR2 YFSETQ. The CDR3 protein is CASRGGTQETQYF. CDR3 bases: TGCGCCAGCAGGGGAGGGACCCAAGAGACCCAGTACTTC.

This clonotype was detected ten times or more. The gene calls are TRBV28 and TRBJ1-5; TRBD1 is a possible D gene (6 bases). Germline lookup yields CDR1 MDHEN and CDR2 SYDVKM. CDR3 size: 16 residues. V lost 6 bases and J 2 bases, leaving 17 bases between the germline ends. In DNA, the CDR3 is TGTGCCAGCAGCCCATGGGGGACAAAACGCAATCAGCCCCAGCATTTT. It encodes CASSPWGTKRNQPQHF.